A selection of T cell receptor beta chains follows, all from one sample in a study of cytomegalovirus exposure and HLA in healthy donors. The protocol was immunoSEQ multiplex PCR, while the TCRdb copy is restricted to in-frame clones and leaves out a portion. The sample comprises fewer than 250,000 clones, 60% to 80% of which are singletons, and approximately 3% rests with the top ten. Input material: PBMCs. All receptors come from a woman in her 30s in good health and CMV-seropositive. Each CDR3 is given with its conserved first and last residue. Fields, in order: V gene, J gene, D gene, clone size, CDR3 DNA, CDR3 protein. D genes are given only for firm matches. The size field is filled for only some rows; it gives once, few, many or a size class.

TRBV5-4	TRBJ2-5	TRBD2	.	TGTGCCAGCAGCTTGTCCCTAGCGGAAGAGACCCAGTACTTC	CASSLSLAEETQYF
TRBV7-6	TRBJ1-5	TRBD1	few	TGTGCCAGCAGCGCAGCCGACAGGGGCGATCAGCCCCAGCATTTT	CASSAADRGDQPQHF
TRBV5-5	TRBJ1-2	TRBD1	once	TGTGCCAGCAGCTTGGGACAGGGATTTGCAAATGGCTACACCTTC	CASSLGQGFANGYTF
TRBV28	TRBJ1-5	TRBD1	once	TGTGCCAGCAGTTTACCCGACAGGGGGCTTCAGCCCCAGCATTTT	CASSLPDRGLQPQHF
TRBV28	TRBJ2-2	.	.	TGTGCCAGCAGTACGGACAGTAACACCGGGGAGCTGTTTTTT	CASSTDSNTGELFF
TRBV28	TRBJ1-1	.	once	TGTGCCAGCAGTTTCCAGGGTGACACTGAAGCTTTCTTT	CASSFQGDTEAFF
TRBV14	TRBJ2-2	TRBD2	.	TGTGCCAGCAGCCTGACTAGCGGGAGGGCCCGCACCGGGGAGCTGTTTTTT	CASSLTSGRARTGELFF
TRBV10-1	TRBJ1-3	.	.	TGCGCCAGCAGTGACAGGGGAAGAAACACCATATATTTT	CASSDRGRNTIYF
TRBV7-9	TRBJ1-1	.	.	TGTTCCAGCAGGAGGTCGAACACTGAAGCTTTCTTT	CSSRRSNTEAFF
TRBV7-9	TRBJ1-1	TRBD1	once	TGTGCCAGCAGCTTAAGCCAGGGGGGACATACTGAAGCTTTCTTT	CASSLSQGGHTEAFF
TRBV5-1	TRBJ2-7	TRBD1	.	TGCGCCAGCAGCACCACAGGGGGCTGGGAGCAGTACTTC	CASSTTGGWEQYF
TRBV5-1	TRBJ1-2	TRBD1	.	TGCGCCAGCAGCTTACCGGACAGGGGGCTCCTTCACTATGGCTACACCTTC	CASSLPDRGLLHYGYTF
TRBV28	TRBJ2-7	TRBD2	.	TGTGCCAGCAGTTCCGTGGGACTAGCGGATTACGAGCAGTACTTC	CASSSVGLADYEQYF
TRBV10-3	TRBJ2-1	TRBD2	once	TGTGCCATCAGTGAGTCAGCGGGAGTCCTATACAATGAGCAGTTCTTC	CAISESAGVLYNEQFF
TRBV6-5	TRBJ1-1	.	.	TGTGCCAGCAGCCCGGGTTACATGAACACTGAAGCTTTCTTT	CASSPGYMNTEAFF
TRBV5-6	TRBJ2-1	TRBD1	few	TGTGCCAGCAGCTTCCGACAGGGGGCCTACAATGAGCAGTTCTTC	CASSFRQGAYNEQFF
TRBV6-4	TRBJ2-1	.	.	TGTGCCAGCAGTGAGGAGCCGGAGGGCGGCAATGAGCAGTTCTTC	CASSEEPEGGNEQFF
TRBV7-2	TRBJ2-1	TRBD2	few	TGTGCCAGCAGCTTGGGAGTTAGCGGGAGCTACAATGAGCAGTTCTTC	CASSLGVSGSYNEQFF
TRBV7-9	TRBJ1-5	.	.	TGTGCCAGCAGCGCCCCTGGACTCCCCAATCAGCCCCAGCATTTT	CASSAPGLPNQPQHF
TRBV18	TRBJ2-7	TRBD1	few	TGTGCCAGCTCACCCCAAACCGGGACAGGGTCCTACGAGCAGTACTTC	CASSPQTGTGSYEQYF
TRBV7-8	TRBJ2-1	TRBD2	few	TGTGCCAGCAGCTTAGCCTTCACGGGACTAGCGCGGACCTCCTACAATGAGCAGTTCTTC	CASSLAFTGLARTSYNEQFF
TRBV6-1	TRBJ1-5	.	.	TGTGCCAGCAGTCTTTCGTATTATCAGCCCCAGCATTTT	CASSLSYYQPQHF
TRBV28	TRBJ1-1	.	.	TGTGCCAGCACCCTCAATCGGGGGAGGGTGAACACTGAAGCTTTCTTT	CASTLNRGRVNTEAFF
TRBV9	TRBJ2-7	TRBD2	.	TGTGCCAGCAGCGTAGTTCCTAGCGGGGCCTACGAGCAGTACTTC	CASSVVPSGAYEQYF
TRBV6-5	TRBJ1-1	.	.	TGTGCCAGCAGTTACCATCCGACAGAGATGAACACTGAAGCTTTCTTT	CASSYHPTEMNTEAFF